Listed below are T cell receptor beta chains from one sample, sequenced in a study of blood T cell repertoires in COVID-19. The protocol was immunoSEQ multiplex PCR, while the TCRdb copy is restricted to in-frame clones and leaves out a portion. The data contain around 100,000 clones, under 90% of them singletons. Sequencing was carried out using peripheral blood. All receptors derive from a human donor in a cohort sampled during active COVID-19. The CDR3 runs from the conserved cysteine through the conserved F or W. The D gene is left open where the match is weak. Not all rows give a size; the values are once, few, many and, for expanded clones, a class.

v_call	d_call	j_call	clone_size	cdr3_nt	cdr3_aa
TRBV29-1	TRBD1	TRBJ1-2	NA	TGCAGCTCTGGCAGGGGGACCGGAAACTATGGCTACACCTTC	CSSGRGTGNYGYTF
TRBV6-6	NA	TRBJ1-5	NA	TGTGCCAGCAGTTACGGCGAGGATCAGCCCCAGCATTTT	CASSYGEDQPQHF
TRBV6-5	TRBD1	TRBJ2-3	NA	TGTGCCAGCAGGGACAGGGGAAGGACAGATACGCAGTATTTT	CASRDRGRTDTQYF
TRBV5-4	NA	TRBJ1-1	NA	TGTGCCAGCAGCTTGGGGGGAGACGGTGAAGCTTTCTTT	CASSLGGDGEAFF
TRBV10-3	TRBD2	TRBJ2-5	NA	TGTGCCATCAGTGAGCCCAACGGACTAGCGGGTGAGACCCAGTACTTC	CAISEPNGLAGETQYF
TRBV19	NA	TRBJ2-5	NA	TGTGCCAGTAGTCACCTACAACAGGGCCGGTCAGGGACCCAGTACTTC	CASSHLQQGRSGTQYF
TRBV2	TRBD1	TRBJ1-2	NA	TGTGCCAGCAGCCTGGGACAGGGGGCTCATAACTATGGCTACACCTTC	CASSLGQGAHNYGYTF
TRBV6-6	TRBD1	TRBJ1-4	NA	TGTGCCAGCAGTTGGGGACAGGGAAATGAAAAACTGTTTTTT	CASSWGQGNEKLFF
TRBV9	TRBD1	TRBJ1-2	once	TGTGCCAGCAGCGTAGATCCGGGACAGGGGATGTATGGCTACACCTTC	CASSVDPGQGMYGYTF
TRBV30	TRBD1	TRBJ1-1	NA	TGTGCCTGGAGTCCTTGGACAGGAGAAGCTTTCTTT	CAWSPWTGEAFF
TRBV9	NA	TRBJ1-6	few	TGTGCCAGCAGCGTAGCGGGGTATAATTCACCCCTCCACTTT	CASSVAGYNSPLHF
TRBV5-1	NA	TRBJ1-4	NA	TGCGCCAGCAGCCCCGCCGGGGGGGCTAGTGAAAAACTGTTTTTT	CASSPAGGASEKLFF
TRBV3-1/TRBV3-2	NA	TRBJ1-3	NA	TGTGCCAGCAGCCAAGGCGTGGGAAACACCATATATTTT	CASSQGVGNTIYF
TRBV29-1	NA	TRBJ1-2	NA	TGCAGCGTGCCCTCGGGAGGCGTATTCTATGGCTACACCTTC	CSVPSGGVFYGYTF
TRBV7-9	NA	TRBJ2-3	NA	TGTGCCAGCAGCCGATATGGAGGGCAGTCAGATACGCAGTATTTT	CASSRYGGQSDTQYF
TRBV9	NA	TRBJ1-6	NA	TGTGCCAGCAGCGTTTCCAGGGGAGACTCACCCCTCCACTTT	CASSVSRGDSPLHF
TRBV5-1	NA	TRBJ2-7	once	TGCGCCAGCAGCAACCGACAGGTTTTTTCCTACGAGCAGTACTTC	CASSNRQVFSYEQYF
TRBV19	TRBD1	TRBJ1-2	NA	TGTGCCAGTAGAGACAGGGGAACGGCTGGCTACACCTTC	CASRDRGTAGYTF
TRBV9	TRBD2	TRBJ2-6	NA	TGTGCCAGCAGCACCCTGTCGGGGGGCTCTGGGGCCAACGTCCTGACTTTC	CASSTLSGGSGANVLTF
TRBV6-5	TRBD1	TRBJ1-2	NA	TGTGCCAGCAGTTACTCGAGGGCAGGGGGCGCGGATGGCTACACCTTC	CASSYSRAGGADGYTF
TRBV6-5	TRBD1	TRBJ1-2	NA	TGTGCCAGCAGTTACAGGGACAGGGGTGGGTATGGCTACACCTTC	CASSYRDRGGYGYTF
TRBV24-1	NA	TRBJ2-1	NA	TGTGCCACCAGTGAAAGGGGGAGCTCCTACAATGAGCAGTTCTTC	CATSERGSSYNEQFF
TRBV3-1/TRBV3-2	NA	TRBJ2-5	few	TGTGCCAGCAGCCCCCAGGGCCTTCAAGAGACCCAGTACTTC	CASSPQGLQETQYF
TRBV5-1	NA	TRBJ2-7	once	TGCGCCAGCAGCTTGTCCGGGTTTGGCGCTTCCTACGAGCAGTACTTC	CASSLSGFGASYEQYF
TRBV7-7	NA	TRBJ2-7	NA	TGTGCTAGCAGCTTAGGACTACTCCAGGAGCAGTACTTC	CASSLGLLQEQYF
TRBV6-5	NA	TRBJ2-5	NA	TGTGCCAGCAGTTACGAACAGGACGAGACCCAGTACTTC	CASSYEQDETQYF
TRBV5-1	NA	TRBJ2-1	NA	TGCGCCAGCAGCTTGAAGGCAGGGCAGGGTTTCTCCAATGAGCAGTTCTTC	CASSLKAGQGFSNEQFF
TRBV5-4	TRBD1	TRBJ1-6	few	TGTGCCAGCAGCTTGGGGCAGGGGGACCCACCCCTCCACTTT	CASSLGQGDPPLHF
TRBV9	NA	TRBJ1-2	NA	TGTGCCAGCAGCGCCCACCACAGAACTAACTATGGCTACACCTTC	CASSAHHRTNYGYTF
TRBV11-2	TRBD1	TRBJ2-1	once	TGTGCCAGCAGCCCGGACAGGGGGAATGAGCAGTTCTTC	CASSPDRGNEQFF
TRBV5-5	NA	TRBJ2-2	NA	TGTGCCAGCAGCCTTAGATACGGGGAGCTGTTTTTT	CASSLRYGELFF
TRBV6-6	TRBD1	TRBJ1-5	NA	TGTGCCAGCAGAGGGACAGGGAGGGACAATCAGCCCCAGCATTTT	CASRGTGRDNQPQHF
TRBV23-1	NA	TRBJ1-3	few	TGCGCCAGCAGTCTCGGAGCAGCCGATGCAAACACCATATATTTT	CASSLGAADANTIYF
TRBV18	TRBD2	TRBJ2-1	NA	TGTGCCAGCTCACCCGGGACTAGAAAGTCCAATGAGCAGTTCTTC	CASSPGTRKSNEQFF
TRBV15	TRBD2	TRBJ2-3	NA	TGTGCCACCAGCAGAGATCAGAGGACTAGCGGGGGAGATACGCAGTATTTT	CATSRDQRTSGGDTQYF
TRBV12-3/TRBV12-4	NA	TRBJ2-7	NA	TGTGCCAGCAGTTTAGTAGTTCACGAGCAGTACTTC	CASSLVVHEQYF
TRBV3-1/TRBV3-2	TRBD1	TRBJ1-5	NA	TGTGCCAGCAGTAAAGGACAGGGCTACAATCAGCCCCAGCATTTT	CASSKGQGYNQPQHF
TRBV18	NA	TRBJ2-7	once	TGTGCCAGCTCACTTACACAATCCTACGAGCAGTACTTC	CASSLTQSYEQYF
TRBV5-1	NA	TRBJ2-6	NA	TGCGCCAGCAGCATAGACTCTGGGGCCAACGTCCTGACTTTC	CASSIDSGANVLTF
TRBV12-3/TRBV12-4	NA	TRBJ2-6	NA	TGTGCCAGCAGACACTCTGGGGCCAACGTCCTGACTTTC	CASRHSGANVLTF